One sample yielded the 25 T cell receptor beta chains listed below, sequenced in a study of blood T cell repertoires in COVID-19. Sequencing was performed with immunoSEQ multiplex PCR; in TCRdb, only in-frame clones are kept and a portion is missing. The sample has fewer than 50,000 clones; around four fifths are singletons. Source material: peripheral blood. Receptor source: an elderly woman with active or convalescent COVID-19.

V usage is TRBV5-4 and J usage is TRBJ2-3; 10 positions match TRBD1. CDR3 length: 14 amino acids. The germline gives CDR1 SGHNT, CDR2 YYREEE (reference sequence). V dropped 4 bases and J dropped 6; count of bases not matched to a gene: 5. CDR3 protein: CASSGGQGRDTQYF. CDR3 coding DNA: TGTGCCAGCAGCGGGGGACAGGGGCGGGATACGCAGTATTTT.

V is TRBV5-1 and J is TRBJ2-5, with 11 bases identical to TRBD2. Germline trimming cut 2 bases from V and 2 bases from J; bases unmatched to any gene: 5. There are 16 residues in the CDR3. Germline V gene sequence: CDR1 SGHRS, CDR2 YFSETQ. The CDR3 region has the DNA TGCGCCAGCAGCTTCCGAGGGACTAGCGGACAAGAGACCCAGTACTTC. Protein product: CASSFRGTSGQETQYF.

J is TRBJ2-6 and V is TRBV7-9; D may be TRBD2 (6 bases). The length of the CDR3 is 15 residues. V lost 4 bases to trimming and J lost 4 bases, with 11 bases between them. Per the germline V gene, CDR1 is SEHNR and CDR2 is FQNEAQ (reference sequence). CDR3 amino acids: CASSSRLEGANVLTF. For the CDR3, the DNA is TGTGCCAGCAGCTCCCGACTAGAGGGGGCCAACGTCCTGACTTTC.

This clone was observed a handful of times. The chain uses TRBV15 and TRBJ2-1, with TRBD2 as a possible D gene (6 bases). This CDR3 spans 17 amino acids. Germline V CDR1 and CDR2: LNHNV, YYDKDF (reference sequence). The V and J ends lost 7 bases and 6 bases respectively, with 25 bases between them. The CDR3 sequence: CATNPATGVQSGNEQFF. The DNA for the CDR3 is TGTGCCACCAATCCGGCAACGGGAGTTCAGTCTGGCAATGAGCAGTTCTTC.

This clone was observed a few times. CDR3 DNA: TGCAGCGTTGAACTCGCAGGGGTGGGGGAAAAACTGTTTTTT. Amino acids: CSVELAGVGEKLFF. The V and J genes are TRBV29-1 and TRBJ1-4, with D tentatively TRBD1 (6 bases). The CDR3 extends over 14 amino acids. The germline gives CDR1 SQVTM, CDR2 ANQGSEA. V lost 2 bases and J lost 8, with 15 bases in between.

The V gene is TRBV10-3, the J gene TRBJ2-2, with D unclear. Germline CDR1 reads ENHRY; CDR2 reads SYGVKD. The CDR3 runs to 16 residues. V lost 3 bases and J lost 6, with 17 bases in between. The CDR3 reads CAISERSASGAGELFF. DNA for the CDR3: TGTGCCATCAGTGAACGAAGCGCGAGTGGTGCCGGGGAGCTGTTTTTT.

The chain employs TRBV29-1 and TRBJ2-7; the D call may be TRBD1 or TRBD2 (6 bases each). The CDR3 is 15 amino acids. V dropped 5 bases and J dropped 2 bases, with 19 bases sitting between them. Germline values: CDR1 SQVTM, CDR2 ANQGSEA. This CDR3 is CSVQGGTDNAYEQYF. In DNA, the CDR3 is TGCAGCGTTCAAGGGGGGACTGACAACGCCTACGAGCAGTACTTC.

The V and J genes are TRBV27 and TRBJ2-1; 10 bases are a match to TRBD2. CDR3 length: 17 amino acids. V lost 2 bases, J lost 9 bases, and 13 bases stayed unmatched. Germline lookup yields CDR1 MNHEY and CDR2 SMNVEV (reference sequence). This CDR3 is CASSLRTSGNSRSEQFF. Here the CDR3 DNA reads TGTGCCAGCAGTTTAAGAACTAGCGGGAACTCAAGAAGTGAGCAGTTCTTC.

The J gene is TRBJ1-1, the V gene TRBV4-1, with D uncertain. Germline V gene sequence: CDR1 MGHRA, CDR2 YSYEKL. V shed 1 base and J shed 4 bases, with 13 bases lying between them. The length of the CDR3 is 15 residues. CDR3 sequence: CASSQGSGHGTEAFF. The DNA of the CDR3 is TGCGCCAGCAGCCAAGGATCAGGTCATGGCACTGAAGCTTTCTTT.

This clone appeared a few times. This chain uses TRBV28 with TRBJ2-7; no reliable D call. There are 13 residues in the CDR3. Germline V CDR1 and CDR2: MDHEN, SYDVKM. V dropped 5 bases and J dropped 0 bases, with 8 bases sitting between them. The CDR3 sequence: CASSGPPSYEQYF. CDR3 DNA: TGTGCCAGCAGTGGGCCCCCCTCCTACGAGCAGTACTTC.

A few counts support this clone. V is TRBV5-6 and J is TRBJ2-1, with D tentatively TRBD2 (6 bases). V lost 0 bases to trimming and J lost 2 bases, with 12 bases between them. The germline gives CDR1 SGHDT, CDR2 YYEEEE. The CDR3 has 16 amino acids. The CDR3 DNA reads TGTGCCAGCAGCTTGGAGGCGGGGAATACCTACAATGAGCAGTTCTTC. Translated, it gives CASSLEAGNTYNEQFF.

The CDR3 DNA follows: TGTGCCAGCAGCTCGGTGGCGGGTCAAGAGACCCAGTACTTC. Residues: CASSSVAGQETQYF. The chain has TRBV11-2 and TRBJ2-5, with D possibly matching TRBD2 (5 bases). CDR1 and CDR2 from the germline V gene are SGHAT and FQNNGV. With 4 bases removed from V and 2 bases from J, the gap between germline ends came to 11 bases. The CDR3 has 14 amino acids.

This clone has more than one count but fewer than ten. V gene TRBV5-1 combines with J gene TRBJ2-6, with 11 positions matching TRBD1. Germline-derived CDR1 and CDR2 are SGHRS and YFSETQ. Trimming cost V 3 bases and J 2 bases; bases outside gene matches: 1. The length of the CDR3 is 16 residues. The CDR3 spells CASSWTGGPGANVLTF. For the CDR3, the DNA is TGCGCCAGCAGCTGGACAGGGGGCCCTGGGGCCAACGTCCTGACTTTC.

The chain links TRBV9 to TRBJ1-1; 8 nucleotides match TRBD1. The CDR3 length is 14 residues. Trimming took 4 bases from V and 1 from J; bases not matched to a gene: 3. Germline loops: CDR1 SGDLS, CDR2 YYNGEE. As DNA, the CDR3 is TGTGCCAGCAGCTTAACAGGGGGGAACACTGAAGCTTTCTTT. Encoded protein: CASSLTGGNTEAFF.

This clone has only one observation. The chain combines TRBV11-2 with TRBJ2-7; 10 bases line up with TRBD1. The CDR3 sequence is 17 residues long. Germline CDR1 and CDR2: SGHAT and FQNNGV. Trimming took 5 bases from V and 3 from J; bases not matched to a gene: 13. The CDR3 protein is CASSHIFRGQGDYEQYF. The CDR3 DNA is TGTGCCAGCAGCCATATTTTCCGTGGACAGGGGGACTACGAGCAGTACTTC.

This clone was detected a few times. The rearrangement joins TRBV18 to TRBJ2-7, with D maybe TRBD1 (7 bases). V was cut by 2 bases and J by 2 bases, with 19 bases left in between. This CDR3 has 17 residues. In germline, CDR1 is KGHSH, CDR2 LQKENI. The CDR3 region has the DNA TGTGCCAGCTCACCATATGACGGGGGACAGAACACCTACGAGCAGTACTTC. Its protein product is CASSPYDGGQNTYEQYF. The full variable domain, with the rest looked up from reference TRBV18 and TRBJ2-7, is NAGVMQNPRHLVRRRGQEARLRCSPMKGHSHVYWYRQLPEEGLKFMVYLQKENIIDESGMPKERFSAEFPKEGPSILRIQQVVRGDSAAYFCASSPYDGGQNTYEQYFGPGTRLTVT.

This clone occurred once. This chain connects TRBV29-1 to TRBJ1-5; 8 positions match TRBD1. This CDR3 is 13 amino acids long. Germline assignment: CDR1 SQVTM and CDR2 ANQGSEA. The trim removed 6 bases at V and 3 bases at J, leaving 4 bases unmatched. CDR3 in amino acids: CSVGQAHNQPQHF. For the CDR3, the DNA is TGCAGCGTGGGACAGGCACACAATCAGCCCCAGCATTTT.

This clone was seen a single time. The chain is built from TRBV2 and TRBJ2-5; D is possibly TRBD2 (6 bases). From germline, CDR1 is SNHLY and CDR2 FYNNEI. CDR3 size: 15 residues. Trimming pared 10 bases from V and 1 base from J, leaving 19 bases between. The CDR3, as DNA: TGTGCCACAAAACCCTCCCCCGGGGGCCAAGAGACCCAGTACTTC. It encodes CATKPSPGGQETQYF.

This chain links TRBV5-1 with TRBJ2-5, with TRBD2 matching over 7 bases. V lost 0 bases, J lost 2 bases, and 1 base stayed unmatched. The CDR3 consists of 14 residues. Germline CDR1 is SGHRS and CDR2 is YFSETQ. The CDR3 protein is CASSLEGLQETQYF. For the CDR3, the DNA is TGCGCCAGCAGCTTGGAGGGACTACAAGAGACCCAGTACTTC.

The chain carries TRBV13 and TRBJ1-5; TRBD1 aligns across 8 bases. V shed 5 bases and J 4 bases; nucleotides not matched to a gene: 7. The CDR3 runs to 15 residues. The germline V gene has CDR1 PRHDT and CDR2 FYEKMQ (reference sequence). DNA for the CDR3: TGTGCCAGCAGCAATGGACAGGGCAATAATCAGCCCCAGCATTTT. Protein sequence: CASSNGQGNNQPQHF.

The V gene is TRBV5-1, the J gene TRBJ1-1; D not resolved. Germline loops: CDR1 SGHRS, CDR2 YFSETQ. Trimming removed 1 base at V and 3 bases at J, with 7 bases between. This CDR3 contains 13 residues. This CDR3 reads CASSLRRDTEAFF. The CDR3 DNA reads as TGCGCCAGCAGCTTGCGAAGAGACACTGAAGCTTTCTTT. The variable domain in full, completed from reference TRBV5-1 and TRBJ1-1, reads KAGVTQTPRYLIKTRGQQVTLSCSPISGHRSVSWYQQTPGQGLQFLFEYFSETQRNKGNFPGRFSGRQFSNSRSEMNVSTLELGDSALYLCASSLRRDTEAFFGQGTRLTVV.

The V call is TRBV30, the J call TRBJ1-3; a possible D gene is TRBD1 (5 bases). Germline loops: CDR1 GTSNPN, CDR2 SVGIG (reference sequence). Trimming shortened V by 5 bases and J by 5 bases, and 13 bases separated the two germline ends. This CDR3 has 13 residues. In DNA form, the CDR3 reads TGTGCCTGGGCTACGGGGGGAAGAAACACCATATATTTT. Protein product: CAWATGGRNTIYF.

The chain is built from TRBV6-2 or TRBV6-3 and TRBJ2-3, with D tentatively TRBD2 (6 bases). Germline V lookup: CDR1 MNHEY, CDR2 SVGEGT. The V end was cut by 2 bases, the J end by 7 bases, with 19 bases between. The CDR3 loop spans 16 amino acids. The CDR3 nucleotides are TGTGCCAGCAGTTACGGCGGGATAGGGGCGTCGAATACGCAGTATTTT. Translated: CASSYGGIGASNTQYF.

V gene TRBV5-1 combines with J gene TRBJ2-5; TRBD2 might be the D (6 bases). Trimming removed 0 bases at V and 1 base at J, with 19 bases between. Germline V gives CDR1 SGHRS, CDR2 YFSETQ. The CDR3 has 18 amino acids. The CDR3 loop reads CASSLAETPGLSQETQYF. CDR3 DNA: TGCGCCAGCAGCTTGGCGGAGACGCCGGGACTCTCCCAAGAGACCCAGTACTTC.

V gene TRBV5-1 combines with J gene TRBJ2-1; perhaps TRBD1 as D (6 bases). The CDR3 contains 13 residues. CDR1 and CDR2 (germline): SGHRS, YFSETQ. The germline V and J ends were trimmed by 6 bases and 5 bases, with 12 bases remaining between them. The CDR3 protein is CASTDRAHNEQFF. As DNA, the CDR3 is TGCGCCAGCACGGACAGAGCACACAATGAGCAGTTCTTC.